Each of the 28 T cell receptor beta chains below was sequenced from the same sample in a study of beta chain features in type 1 diabetes. Findings and limits, study-wide: In all four CD4+ subsets, TCRB CDR3 length was significantly, moderately reduced in type 1 diabetes.

What these receptors recognize is not known. TCRB transcripts that were expressed got sequenced, as all of the isolated RNA had been reverse transcribed. Measured with immunoSEQ multiplex PCR; TCRdb has only the in-frame clones, and not every one. The sample records hundreds of thousands of clones, under 15% being singletons. Sequencing used naive CD4+ T cells from blood. The receptors come from a man younger than 35 with type 1 diabetes.

This rearrangement joins TRBV4-1 to TRBJ2-5; D remains ambiguous. Trimming shortened V by 0 bases and J by 6 bases, and 20 bases separated the two germline ends. CDR1 is MGHRA, CDR2 YSYEKL, per germline. The CDR3 is 17 amino acids. CDR3 loop: CASSQDDHYPLGKTQYF. The CDR3 DNA reads as TGCGCCAGCAGCCAAGATGACCACTACCCCCTGGGGAAGACCCAGTACTTC.

The J gene is TRBJ1-1, the V gene TRBV30; 7 bases line up with TRBD1. Trimming removed 0 bases from V and 8 bases from J; junction bases left unmatched: 6. Germline V gene lookup returns CDR1 GTSNPN and CDR2 SVGIG (reference sequence). CDR3 size: 13 residues. The CDR3 DNA reads TGTGCCTGGAGTGTACTAGGGGGCGGGGAAGCTTTCTTT. Translation gives CAWSVLGGGEAFF.

This clone has just a few counts. The rearrangement uses TRBV10-3 and TRBJ1-2; no reliable D call. The CDR3 contains 13 residues. Between the trimmed V and J ends, which lost 3 bases and 3 bases, there was a span of 8 bases. CDR1 is ENHRY, CDR2 SYGVKD, per germline. The CDR3 DNA reads as TGTGCCATCAGTGAAAGTCAGGACTATGGCTACACCTTC. Its protein product is CAISESQDYGYTF.

V is TRBV11-2 and J is TRBJ2-3; 9 bases fit TRBD2. This CDR3 spans 14 amino acids. Germline CDR1 is SGHAT and CDR2 is FQNNGV. The J segment lost 2 bases and the V segment lost 5 bases, leaving 2 bases of the junction unmatched. CDR3 DNA sequence: TGTGCCAGCAGCCCTAGCGGGGTCACAGATACGCAGTATTTT. Its translation is CASSPSGVTDTQYF.

In this sample, this clone turned up a few times. V is TRBV19 and J is TRBJ2-2, with a weak D call TRBD1 (5 bases). The CDR3 runs to 14 residues. With 3 bases removed from V and 1 base from J, the gap between germline ends came to 6 bases. In germline, CDR1 is LNHDA, CDR2 SQIVND (reference sequence). The CDR3 loop is CASSIGQNTGELFF. CDR3 DNA: TGTGCCAGTAGTATTGGACAGAACACCGGGGAGCTGTTTTTT.

This clone was counted a few times. This chain connects TRBV25-1 to TRBJ2-7; 9 nucleotides agree with TRBD1. The CDR3 totals 14 residues. Per germline, CDR1 MGHDK and CDR2 SYGVNS. After removal of 6 bases from V and 6 bases from J, the junction contained 9 bases not matched to a gene. CDR3 region: CASRTGGPIGEQYF. CDR3 nucleotides: TGTGCCAGCAGAACAGGGGGCCCGATCGGCGAGCAGTACTTC.

This chain joins TRBV5-1 and TRBJ2-7; D might be TRBD1 (5 bases). Per the germline V gene, CDR1 is SGHRS and CDR2 is YFSETQ. V shed 0 bases and J shed 1 base, with 8 bases lying between them. This CDR3 has 14 residues. CDR3 residues: CASSLDRYSYEQYF. The CDR3 nucleotides read TGCGCCAGCAGCTTGGACAGGTATTCCTACGAGCAGTACTTC. Complete variable domain (other parts from reference TRBV5-1 and TRBJ2-7): KAGVTQTPRYLIKTRGQQVTLSCSPISGHRSVSWYQQTPGQGLQFLFEYFSETQRNKGNFPGRFSGRQFSNSRSEMNVSTLELGDSALYLCASSLDRYSYEQYFGPGTRLTVT.

This clone is a singleton in its sample. The chain uses TRBV11-2 and TRBJ2-2; weak D call: TRBD2 (5 bases). Germline V gives CDR1 SGHAT, CDR2 FQNNGV. Trimming took off 0 bases at V and 1 base at J, with 9 bases between the two ends. The CDR3 contains 16 residues. CDR3 DNA sequence: TGTGCCAGCAGCTTAGACCGACGGGGGAACACCGGGGAGCTGTTTTTT. Amino acid sequence: CASSLDRRGNTGELFF.

The sample holds a few counts of this clone. The rearrangement uses TRBV28 and TRBJ2-7; D gene uncertain. The CDR3 is made up of 17 amino acids. Deletions cut 5 bases from V and 0 bases from J, with 20 bases between. Looked up from germline, CDR1 is MDHEN and CDR2 is SYDVKM. CDR3 DNA: TGTGCCAGCAGTACCTCCCCTCTGACATACTCCTCCTACGAGCAGTACTTC. It yields the protein CASSTSPLTYSSYEQYF.

For the CDR3, the DNA is TGCAGCGTTGAGCACGCTAACAGGGTCCGGAATACTGAAGCTTTCTTT. Translating it yields CSVEHANRVRNTEAFF. The rearrangement joins TRBV29-1 to TRBJ1-1; D might be TRBD1 (6 bases). This CDR3 comprises 16 residues. From germline, CDR1 is SQVTM and CDR2 ANQGSEA. V gave up 3 bases and J gave up 5 bases, with 22 bases separating them.

This clone was detected a few times. V and J are TRBV7-7 and TRBJ2-3, with a tentative D call TRBD1 (6 bases). Germline V CDR1 and CDR2: SSHAT, FNYEAQ (reference sequence). The V end lost 6 bases, the J end lost 1 base, and 11 bases lay between the germline ends. CDR3 size: 14 residues. The CDR3 is CASSRTERTDTQYF. In DNA, the CDR3 is TGTGCCAGCAGTCGGACAGAACGCACAGATACGCAGTATTTT.

This sequence joins TRBV5-1 and TRBJ2-7; D might be TRBD2 (5 bases). The V gene's germline CDR1 is SGHRS and CDR2 YFSETQ. The ends were cut back, 2 bases at V and 2 bases at J, with 11 bases in the middle. CDR3 size: 14 residues. As DNA, the CDR3 is TGCGCCAGCAGCTTCCTAGCATTCCCCTACGAGCAGTACTTC. This translates into CASSFLAFPYEQYF.

The chain links TRBV4-1 to TRBJ2-3, with TRBD1 matching 9 bases. CDR1 and CDR2 from the germline V gene are MGHRA and YSYEKL. The J segment lost 6 bases and the V segment lost 3 bases, leaving 7 bases of the junction unmatched. The CDR3 totals 15 residues. The CDR3 DNA sequence: TGCGCCAGCAGCCAGGGACAGGGAGTATTTGATACGCAGTATTTT. This encodes CASSQGQGVFDTQYF.

This clone was counted between two and nine times. J is TRBJ1-5 and V is TRBV6-5, with TRBD1 matching 10 bases. CDR1 and CDR2 (germline): MNHEY, SVGAGI. The CDR3 has 15 residues. J gave up 2 bases and V 3 bases, and 1 base lay outside the gene matches. The CDR3, as DNA: TGTGCCAGCAGTTATGGGACAGGGGGCAATCAGCCCCAGCATTTT. Its translation is CASSYGTGGNQPQHF.

The V call is TRBV5-1, the J call TRBJ1-1; a weak D match, TRBD1 (5 bases). The CDR3 consists of 15 residues. Germline V CDR1 and CDR2: SGHRS, YFSETQ. Trimming removed 4 bases at V and 2 bases at J, with 15 bases between. CDR3 bases: TGCGCCAGCAGCCCCAGGGCAGGGACCAACACTGAAGCTTTCTTT. Its translation: CASSPRAGTNTEAFF.

With regard to this clone: The sample contains more than one DNA sequence encoding this CDR3. The chain recombines TRBV29-1 with TRBJ2-5; D not certain. Trimming shortened V by 6 bases and J by 5 bases, and 7 bases separated the two germline ends. The CDR3 consists of 10 residues. Germline CDR1 is SQVTM and CDR2 is ANQGSEA. The CDR3 loop is CSVAQETQYF. CDR3 nucleotide sequence: TGCAGCGTCGCCCAGGAGACCCAGTACTTC.

The chain is built from TRBV10-3 and TRBJ2-3; weak D call: TRBD1 (5 bases). With 2 bases removed from V and 2 bases from J, the gap between germline ends came to 8 bases. Per germline, CDR1 ENHRY and CDR2 SYGVKD. The CDR3 covers 14 residues. CDR3 region: CAISEGANTDTQYF. In nucleotides, the CDR3 is TGTGCCATCAGTGAGGGGGCCAACACAGATACGCAGTATTTT.

The chain employs TRBV6-5 and TRBJ2-1; 7 positions match TRBD1. Trimming at V came to 0 bases and at J to 9 bases, leaving 2 bases not matched to a gene. This CDR3 comprises 13 residues. From germline, CDR1 is MNHEY and CDR2 SVGAGI. This CDR3 is CASSYSTGIEQFF. The CDR3, as DNA: TGTGCCAGCAGTTACTCGACAGGGATTGAGCAGTTCTTC.

The table lists this clone with a few counts. The chain couples TRBV15 to TRBJ1-6, with unresolved D. Trimming stripped 5 bases from V and 5 bases from J, with 19 bases between. In germline, CDR1 is LNHNV, CDR2 YYDKDF (reference sequence). The CDR3 is 17 residues long. The CDR3 sequence: CATSPHGEGLDNSPLHF. The DNA for the CDR3 is TGTGCCACCAGCCCTCATGGGGAGGGTCTTGATAATTCACCCCTCCACTTT.

This CDR3 reads CASSESGQENYGYTF. CDR3 DNA sequence: TGTGCCAGCAGCGAAAGCGGGCAGGAAAACTATGGCTACACCTTC. The chain joins TRBV7-9 to TRBJ1-2, with D uncertain. V was trimmed by 5 bases and J by 2 bases, leaving 15 bases between them. CDR1 and CDR2 from the germline V gene are SEHNR and FQNEAQ (reference sequence). The CDR3 runs 15 residues.

This clone was counted a few times. This chain links TRBV2 with TRBJ1-5, with TRBD1 as a possible D gene (5 bases). CDR1 is SNHLY and CDR2 is FYNNEI in the germline V gene. V lost 5 bases and J lost 2, with 10 bases in between. CDR3 size: 14 residues. DNA for the CDR3: TGTGCCAGCAGTAGCGGGGGTGGCAATCAGCCCCAGCATTTT. The encoded protein is CASSSGGGNQPQHF. The full variable domain, in which reference TRBV2 and TRBJ1-5 provide the parts outside the CDR3, is EPEVTQTPSHQVTQMGQEVILRCVPISNHLYFYWYRQILGQKVEFLVSFYNNEISEKSEIFDDQFSVERPDGSNFTLKIRSTKLEDSAMYFCASSSGGGNQPQHFGDGTRLSIL.

This clone showed up just a few times. The chain has TRBV19 and TRBJ2-4; no firm D call. The germline V gene has CDR1 LNHDA and CDR2 SQIVND (reference sequence). The V end was cut by 7 bases, the J end by 0 bases, with 10 bases between. CDR3 length equals 14 residues. The CDR3 nucleotides read TGTGCCAGTACCGACCTGGGAGCCAAAAACATTCAGTACTTC. Its translation: CASTDLGAKNIQYF.

The chain links TRBV6-5 to TRBJ1-2; D possibly corresponds to TRBD1 (5 bases). V lost 6 bases to trimming and J lost 4 bases, with 18 bases between them. Per germline, CDR1 MNHEY and CDR2 SVGAGI. The CDR3 length is 15 residues. The CDR3 protein is CASRARRESGYGYTF. DNA for the CDR3: TGTGCCAGCAGAGCGCGCAGGGAATCGGGCTATGGCTACACCTTC.

This clone was detected only a few times. V is TRBV14 and J is TRBJ2-4; TRBD1 matches 8 bases. The CDR3 totals 20 residues. Germline V gene data show CDR1 as SGHDN and CDR2 as FVKESK. The V gene end was trimmed by 0 bases and the J gene end by 0 bases; junction bases not matched to a gene: 13. CDR3 in amino acids: CASSQDPSSGTGLAKNIQYF. CDR3 coding DNA: TGTGCCAGCAGCCAAGATCCATCCTCCGGGACAGGACTAGCCAAAAACATTCAGTACTTC.

A few counts support this clone. The chain combines TRBV30 with TRBJ2-3; D remains unclear. CDR1 and CDR2 from the germline V gene are GTSNPN and SVGIG (reference sequence). V lost 3 bases and J 6 bases, leaving 7 bases between the germline ends. The CDR3 is 11 amino acids. CDR3 sequence: CAWSIMDTQYF. CDR3 DNA sequence: TGTGCCTGGAGCATCATGGATACGCAGTATTTT.

This clone was seen a few times. The J gene is TRBJ1-3, the V gene TRBV4-2, with D perhaps TRBD1 (6 bases). Trimming cost V 0 bases and J 2 bases, with 11 bases left between them. Germline V gives CDR1 LGHNA, CDR2 YNFKEQ. The CDR3 runs to 16 residues. CDR3 nucleotides: TGTGCCAGCAGCCAAGACCCACAGGGCACTGGAAACACCATATATTTT. It codes for CASSQDPQGTGNTIYF.

This clone was seen a few times. The rearrangement joins TRBV10-3 to TRBJ1-1; tentatively, D is TRBD1 (5 bases). The ends were cut back, 6 bases at V and 3 bases at J, with 14 bases in the middle. Per the germline V gene, CDR1 is ENHRY and CDR2 is SYGVKD. The CDR3 contains 14 residues. CDR3 nucleotides: TGTGCCATCAGACACACCTGGGGGGACACTGAAGCTTTCTTT. As protein: CAIRHTWGDTEAFF.

This clone was picked up a small number of times. The chain has TRBV5-1 and TRBJ2-1; the D gene could be TRBD1 or TRBD2 (6 bases each). Germline V CDR1 and CDR2: SGHRS, YFSETQ. The CDR3 loop spans 20 amino acids. V was cut by 0 bases and J by 4 bases, with 26 bases left in between. CDR3 region: CASSLAWRDNVHVVYNEQFF. The DNA of the CDR3 is TGCGCCAGCAGCTTGGCATGGAGGGACAACGTCCACGTTGTTTACAATGAGCAGTTCTTC.